One and the same sample provided the 9 T cell receptor beta chains below, sequenced in a study of T cells in Graves' hyperthyroidism and ophthalmopathy. Amplified TCR beta CDR3 regions came from RNA transcripts. The HTBI primer set drove a first-round RT-PCR of the TCR CDR3. Each CDR3 protein gets one entry after TCRdb re-called the multiplex PCR reads with MiXCR. This table holds a few hundred thousand distinct CDR3 sequences, around 14% found once. Sequenced sample: blood. These receptors all stem from a woman younger than 35 with Graves' hyperthyroidism that later progressed to Graves' ophthalmopathy.

This chain connects TRBV15 to TRBJ2-1; no firm D call. The germline V gene encodes CDR1 LNHNV and CDR2 YYDKDF (reference sequence). The CDR3 loop spans 12 amino acids. The V and J ends lost 2 bases and 10 bases respectively, with 9 bases between them. The CDR3 here is CATSRTGREQFF. DNA of the CDR3: TGTGCCACCAGCAGAACCGGACGGGAGCAGTTCTTC.

This clonotype was seen ten or more times. The chain links TRBV20-1 to TRBJ2-3; 8 bases agree with TRBD1. J gave up 3 bases and V 1 base, and 9 bases lay outside the gene matches. Germline V lookup: CDR1 DFQATT, CDR2 SNEGSKA (reference sequence). The CDR3 extends over 16 amino acids. CDR3 nucleotide sequence: TGCAGTGCTAGAGGGGCTGGACAGGGACGGACAGATACGCAGTATTTT. Residues: CSARGAGQGRTDTQYF.

Concerning this clonotype itself: The limits of the CDR3 on the DNA are not certain, so only TCRdb's listed CDR3 is given. The chain links TRBV27 to TRBJ2-1; the D segment call TRBD1 is taken from the table without a DNA check. Germline V gene data show CDR1 as MNHEY and CDR2 as SMNVEV (reference sequence). The CDR3 is 16 residues long, counting both termini. CDR3 protein: CASSSSTGGTYNEQFF.

Only a few counts were recorded for this clonotype. This rearrangement joins TRBV6-1 to TRBJ2-1, with 9 bases lining up with TRBD2. V gave up 5 bases and J gave up 4 bases; unmatched junction bases: 6. The CDR3 length is 15 residues. In germline, CDR1 is MNHNS, CDR2 SASEGT. The CDR3 region is CASSRGRGEYNEQFF. The CDR3 region has the DNA TGTGCCAGCAGTCGCGGGAGGGGAGAATACAATGAGCAGTTCTTC.

This clonotype was seen many times. This rearrangement joins TRBV27 to TRBJ1-1; D perhaps matches TRBD1 (6 bases). The CDR3 is 14 amino acids. Per the germline V gene, CDR1 is MNHEY and CDR2 is SMNVEV (reference sequence). The V end was cut by 0 bases, the J end by 1 base, with 6 bases between. In nucleotides, the CDR3 is TGTGCCAGCAGTTTATCGGGACAGAACACTGAAGCTTTCTTT. It yields the protein CASSLSGQNTEAFF.

The table lists this clonotype with a few counts. This chain links TRBV9 with TRBJ2-1; 7 nucleotides align to TRBD1. Germline CDR1 reads SGDLS; CDR2 reads YYNGEE. After removal of 0 bases from V and 2 bases from J, the junction contained 2 bases not matched to a gene. This CDR3 contains 15 residues. The CDR3 coding sequence is TGTGCCAGCAGCGTAGTGGGGACAGCCTACAATGAGCAGTTCTTC. Its protein is CASSVVGTAYNEQFF.

Many counts were recorded for this clonotype. The rearrangement links TRBV6-1 to TRBJ2-7; no clear D. Per the germline V gene, CDR1 is MNHNS and CDR2 is SASEGT. Trimming pared 6 bases from V and 6 bases from J, leaving 12 bases between. The CDR3 has 12 amino acids. The CDR3 nucleotides read TGTGCCAGCAGCACGTTATGGGCCGAGCAGTACTTC. It yields the protein CASSTLWAEQYF.

This clonotype was found a few times. The chain recombines TRBV7-8 with TRBJ2-3; D possibly corresponds to TRBD2 (5 bases). The CDR3 has 17 residues. Germline CDR1 and CDR2: SGHVS and FQNEAQ. The V end was cut by 2 bases, the J end by 2 bases, with 17 bases between. DNA for the CDR3: TGTGCCAGCAGCTTAAACAGTCCAGGAGACTACACAGATACGCAGTATTTT. This gives the protein CASSLNSPGDYTDTQYF. The full variable domain, in which reference TRBV7-8 and TRBJ2-3 provide the parts outside the CDR3, is GAGVSQSPRYKVAKRGQDVALRCDPISGHVSLFWYQQALGQGPEFLTYFQNEAQLDKSGLPSDRFFAERPEGSVSTLKIQRTQQEDSAVYLCASSLNSPGDYTDTQYFGPGTRLTVL.

Ten or more counts support this clonotype. This chain connects TRBV7-2 to TRBJ2-1; D call uncertain. The CDR3 loop spans 12 amino acids. Germline CDR1 and CDR2: SGHTA and FQGNSA. V was pared by 3 bases and J by 9 bases, with 9 bases between. CDR3 coding DNA: TGTGCCAGCAGCTTCGACACCCTTGAGCAGTTCTTC. Translating gives CASSFDTLEQFF.